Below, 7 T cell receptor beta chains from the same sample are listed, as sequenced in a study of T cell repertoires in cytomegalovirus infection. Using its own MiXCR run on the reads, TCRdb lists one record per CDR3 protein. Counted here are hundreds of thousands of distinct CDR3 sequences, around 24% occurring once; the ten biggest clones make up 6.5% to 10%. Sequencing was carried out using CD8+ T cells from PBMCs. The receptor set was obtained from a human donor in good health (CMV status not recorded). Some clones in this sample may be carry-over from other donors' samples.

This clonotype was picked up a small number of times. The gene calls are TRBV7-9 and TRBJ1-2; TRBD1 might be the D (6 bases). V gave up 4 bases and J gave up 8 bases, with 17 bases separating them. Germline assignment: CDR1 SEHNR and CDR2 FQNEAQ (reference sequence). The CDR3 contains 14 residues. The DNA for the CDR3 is TGTGCCAGCAGCTCTCCGGGACATCTGGGAGGCTACACCTTC. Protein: CASSSPGHLGGYTF.

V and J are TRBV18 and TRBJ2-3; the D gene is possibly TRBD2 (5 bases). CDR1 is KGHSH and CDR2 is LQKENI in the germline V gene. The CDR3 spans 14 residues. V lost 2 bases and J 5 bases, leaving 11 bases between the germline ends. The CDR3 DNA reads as TGTGCCAGCTCACCAGGCCCACGGGGAGATACGCAGTATTTT. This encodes CASSPGPRGDTQYF.

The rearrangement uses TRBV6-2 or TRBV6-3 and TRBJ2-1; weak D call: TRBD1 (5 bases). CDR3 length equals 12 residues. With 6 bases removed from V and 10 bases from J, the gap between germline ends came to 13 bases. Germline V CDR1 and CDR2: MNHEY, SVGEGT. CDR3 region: CASSQGSGEQFF. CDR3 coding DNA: TGTGCCAGCAGCCAGGGTTCAGGAGAGCAGTTCTTC.

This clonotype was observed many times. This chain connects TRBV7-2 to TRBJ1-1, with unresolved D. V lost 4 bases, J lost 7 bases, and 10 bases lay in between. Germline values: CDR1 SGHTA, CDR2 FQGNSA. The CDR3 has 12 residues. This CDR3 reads CASSWISNEAFF. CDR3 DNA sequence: TGTGCCAGCAGCTGGATTTCCAATGAAGCTTTCTTT.

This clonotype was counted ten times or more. This CDR3 is CASSYLWRTDTQYF. DNA of the CDR3: TGTGCCAGCAGTTACCTCTGGAGGACAGATACGCAGTATTTT. The gene calls are TRBV6-2 or TRBV6-3 and TRBJ2-3; TRBD2 is a possible D gene (5 bases). V dropped 2 bases and J dropped 3 bases, with 9 bases sitting between them. CDR3 length: 14 residues. Germline CDR1 and CDR2: MNHEY and SVGEGT.

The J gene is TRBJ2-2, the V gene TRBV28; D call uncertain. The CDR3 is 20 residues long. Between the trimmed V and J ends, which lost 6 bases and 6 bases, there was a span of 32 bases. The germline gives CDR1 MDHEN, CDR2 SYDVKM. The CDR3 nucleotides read TGTGCCAGCAGCCGCCCCACCCGAACCGACAAAGGCCAGTCGCCCGGGGAGCTGTTTTTT. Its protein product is CASSRPTRTDKGQSPGELFF.

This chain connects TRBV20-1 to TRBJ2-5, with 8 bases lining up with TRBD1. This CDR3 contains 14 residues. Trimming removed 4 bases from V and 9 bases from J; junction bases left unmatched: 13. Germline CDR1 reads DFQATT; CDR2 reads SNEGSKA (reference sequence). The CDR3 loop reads CSAKRTGTLLPQYF. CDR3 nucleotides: TGCAGTGCTAAAAGGACAGGGACCCTATTACCCCAGTACTTC.